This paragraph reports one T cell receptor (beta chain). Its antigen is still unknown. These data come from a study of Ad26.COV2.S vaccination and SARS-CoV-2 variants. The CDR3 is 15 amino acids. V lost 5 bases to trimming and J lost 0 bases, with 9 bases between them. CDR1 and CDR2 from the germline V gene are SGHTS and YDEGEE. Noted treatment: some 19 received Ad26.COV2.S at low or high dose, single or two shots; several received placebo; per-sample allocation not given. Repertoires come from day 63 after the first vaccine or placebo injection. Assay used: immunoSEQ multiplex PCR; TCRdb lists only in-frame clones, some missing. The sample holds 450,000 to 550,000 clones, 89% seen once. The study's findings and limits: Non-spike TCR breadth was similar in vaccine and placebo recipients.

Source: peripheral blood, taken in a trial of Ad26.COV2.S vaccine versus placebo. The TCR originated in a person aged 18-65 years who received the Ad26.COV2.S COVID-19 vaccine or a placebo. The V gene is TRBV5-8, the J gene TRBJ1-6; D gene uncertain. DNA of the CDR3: TGTGCCAGCAGGGCCCCCAGCTCCTATAATTCACCCCTCCACTTT. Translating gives CASRAPSSYNSPLHF.